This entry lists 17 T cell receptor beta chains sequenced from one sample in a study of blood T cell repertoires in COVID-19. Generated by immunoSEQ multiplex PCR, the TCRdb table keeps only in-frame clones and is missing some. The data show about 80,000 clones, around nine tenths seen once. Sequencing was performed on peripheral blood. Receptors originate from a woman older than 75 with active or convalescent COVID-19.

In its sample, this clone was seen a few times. The CDR3 bases are TGTGCCAGCAGTGAAAAGGGTCCAGGGGCCGGAGGTACTGAAGCTTTCTTT. Amino acids: CASSEKGPGAGGTEAFF. This sequence joins TRBV6-1 and TRBJ1-1; D might be TRBD1 (6 bases). Trimming took 2 bases from V and 5 from J, leaving 21 bases between them. The CDR3 contains 17 residues. The germline gives CDR1 MNHNS, CDR2 SASEGT.

The CDR3 sequence: CASSPDQGGWETQYF. CDR3 nucleotide sequence: TGTGCCAGCAGCCCGGACCAAGGGGGTTGGGAGACCCAGTACTTC. The chain carries TRBV5-6 and TRBJ2-5, with a possible D match to TRBD1 (6 bases). V lost 4 bases and J 5 bases, leaving 18 bases between the germline ends. This CDR3 is 15 amino acids long. Germline V lookup: CDR1 SGHDT, CDR2 YYEEEE. The variable domain in full, with the rest retrieved from reference TRBV5-6 and TRBJ2-5, is DAGVTQSPTHLIKTRGQQVTLRCSPKSGHDTVSWYQQALGQGPQFIFQYYEEEERQRGNFPDRFSGHQFPNYSSELNVNALLLGDSALYLCASSPDQGGWETQYFGPGTRLLVL.

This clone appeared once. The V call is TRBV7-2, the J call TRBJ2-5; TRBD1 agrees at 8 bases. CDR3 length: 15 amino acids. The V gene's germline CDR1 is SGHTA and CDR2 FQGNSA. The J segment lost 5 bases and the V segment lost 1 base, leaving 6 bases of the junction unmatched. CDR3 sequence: CASSLVAGGRETQYF. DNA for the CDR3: TGTGCCAGCAGCTTAGTGGCAGGGGGCCGGGAGACCCAGTACTTC.

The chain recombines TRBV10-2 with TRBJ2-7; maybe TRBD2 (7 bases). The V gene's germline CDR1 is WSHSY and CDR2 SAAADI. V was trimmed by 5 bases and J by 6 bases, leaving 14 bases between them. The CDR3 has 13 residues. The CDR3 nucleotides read TGCGCCAGCAGTCTCAGGGGAGGGGGCGAGCAGTACTTC. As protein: CASSLRGGGEQYF.

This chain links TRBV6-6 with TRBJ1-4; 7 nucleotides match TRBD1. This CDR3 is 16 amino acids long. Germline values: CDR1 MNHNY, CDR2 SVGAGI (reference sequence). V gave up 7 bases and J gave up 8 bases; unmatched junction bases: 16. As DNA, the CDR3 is TGTGCCAGCACCCGCCCGGCAGGGGACAGACGGGAAAAACTGTTTTTT. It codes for CASTRPAGDRREKLFF.

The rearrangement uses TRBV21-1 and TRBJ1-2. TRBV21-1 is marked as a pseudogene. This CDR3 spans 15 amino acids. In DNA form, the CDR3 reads TGTGCCAGCAGCACATGGGAGCGGGGGGGCTATGGCTACACCTTC. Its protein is CASSTWERGGYGYTF.

CDR3: CATSEGFLETQYF. DNA of the CDR3: TGTGCCACCAGCGAGGGCTTCCTAGAGACCCAGTACTTC. The chain couples TRBV15 to TRBJ2-5; tentative D call: TRBD2 (5 bases). The CDR3 totals 13 residues. Trimming removed 5 bases from V and 4 bases from J, with 11 bases in between. Germline V lookup: CDR1 LNHNV, CDR2 YYDKDF (reference sequence).

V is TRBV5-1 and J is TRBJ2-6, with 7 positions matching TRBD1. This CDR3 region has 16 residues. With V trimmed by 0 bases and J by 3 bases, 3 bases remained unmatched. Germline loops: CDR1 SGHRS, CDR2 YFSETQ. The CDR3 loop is CASSLAGTVGANVLTF. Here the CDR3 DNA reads TGCGCCAGCAGCTTGGCGGGGACAGTTGGGGCCAACGTCCTGACTTTC.

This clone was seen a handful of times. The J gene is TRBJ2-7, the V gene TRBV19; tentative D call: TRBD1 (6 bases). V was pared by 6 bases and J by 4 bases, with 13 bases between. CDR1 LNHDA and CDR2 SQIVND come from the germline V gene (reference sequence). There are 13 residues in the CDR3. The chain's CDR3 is CASSQGKGYEQYF. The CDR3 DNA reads TGTGCCAGTAGCCAGGGGAAGGGGTACGAGCAGTACTTC. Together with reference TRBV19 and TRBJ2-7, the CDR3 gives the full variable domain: DGGITQSPKYLFRKEGQNVTLSCEQNLNHDAMYWYRQDPGQGLRLIYYSQIVNDFQKGDIAEGYSVSREKKESFPLTVTSAQKNPTAFYLCASSQGKGYEQYFGPGTRLTVT.

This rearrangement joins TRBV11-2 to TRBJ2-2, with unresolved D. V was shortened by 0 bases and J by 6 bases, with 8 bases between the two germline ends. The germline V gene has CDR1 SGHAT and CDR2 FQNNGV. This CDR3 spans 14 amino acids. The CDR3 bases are TGTGCCAGCAGCTTAGATCGGGTGTCCGGGGAGCTGTTTTTT. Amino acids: CASSLDRVSGELFF.

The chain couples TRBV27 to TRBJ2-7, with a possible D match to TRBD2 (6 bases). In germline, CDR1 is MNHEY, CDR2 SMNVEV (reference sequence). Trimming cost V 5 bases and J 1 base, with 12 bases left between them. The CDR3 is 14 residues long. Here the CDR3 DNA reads TGTGCCAGCAGTCTCTGGAGGGGTTCCTACGAGCAGTACTTC. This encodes CASSLWRGSYEQYF.

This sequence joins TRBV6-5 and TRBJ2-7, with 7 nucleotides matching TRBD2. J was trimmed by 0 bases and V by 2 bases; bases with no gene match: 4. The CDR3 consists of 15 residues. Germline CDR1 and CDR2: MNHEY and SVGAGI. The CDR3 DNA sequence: TGTGCCAGCAGTTACCGGGAGCGGGGCTCCTACGAGCAGTACTTC. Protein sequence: CASSYRERGSYEQYF.

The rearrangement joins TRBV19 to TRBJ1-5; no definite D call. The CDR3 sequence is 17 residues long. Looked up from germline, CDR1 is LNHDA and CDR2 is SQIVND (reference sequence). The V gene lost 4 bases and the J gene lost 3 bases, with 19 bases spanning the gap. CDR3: CASSTPPRGPVNQPQHF. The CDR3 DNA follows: TGTGCCAGTAGTACACCCCCTCGCGGGCCGGTCAATCAGCCCCAGCATTTT.

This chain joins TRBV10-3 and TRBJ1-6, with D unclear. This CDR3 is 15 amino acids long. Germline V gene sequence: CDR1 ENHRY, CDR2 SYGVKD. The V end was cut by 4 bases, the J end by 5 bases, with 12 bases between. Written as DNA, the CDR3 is TGTGCCATCAGTGCCCTCGAGCGAAATAATTCACCCCTCCACTTT. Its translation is CAISALERNNSPLHF.

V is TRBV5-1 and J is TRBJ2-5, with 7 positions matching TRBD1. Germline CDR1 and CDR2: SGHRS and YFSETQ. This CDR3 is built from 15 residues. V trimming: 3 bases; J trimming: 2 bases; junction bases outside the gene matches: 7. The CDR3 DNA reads TGCGCCAGCAGCTCAGGACAGGAGATTCAAGAGACCCAGTACTTC. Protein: CASSSGQEIQETQYF.

CDR3 in DNA: TGTGCCAGCAGCTCCCCCGGGATAGATACGCAGTATTTT. Translated: CASSSPGIDTQYF. The chain links TRBV7-9 to TRBJ2-3, with D maybe TRBD2 (5 bases). Germline lookup yields CDR1 SEHNR and CDR2 FQNEAQ (reference sequence). V lost 4 bases and J lost 5, with 10 bases in between. This CDR3 has 13 amino acids.

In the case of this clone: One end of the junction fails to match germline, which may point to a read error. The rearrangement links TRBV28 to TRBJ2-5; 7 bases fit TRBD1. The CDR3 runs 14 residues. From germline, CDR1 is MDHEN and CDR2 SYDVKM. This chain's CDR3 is CASSLNRGQGTQYF. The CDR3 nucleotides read TGTGCCAGCAGTCTAAACAGGGGACAAGGGACCCAGTACTTC.